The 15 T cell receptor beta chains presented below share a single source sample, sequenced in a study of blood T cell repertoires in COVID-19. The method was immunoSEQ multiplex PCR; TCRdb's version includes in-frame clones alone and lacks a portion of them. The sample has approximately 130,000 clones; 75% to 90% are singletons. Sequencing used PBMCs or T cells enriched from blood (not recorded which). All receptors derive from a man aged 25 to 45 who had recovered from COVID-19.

The CDR3 sequence: CASGLRSGLHYNEQFF. DNA of the CDR3: TGTGCTAGTGGTTTAAGATCCGGACTTCACTACAATGAGCAGTTCTTC. V and J are TRBV12-5 and TRBJ2-1; TRBD2 might be the D (5 bases). The CDR3 sequence is 16 residues long. Trimming shortened V by 3 bases and J by 3 bases, and 15 bases separated the two germline ends. Germline V lookup: CDR1 LGHNT, CDR2 FRNRAP. Drawing the rest from reference TRBV12-5 and TRBJ2-1, the complete variable domain is DARVTQTPRHKVTEMGQEVTMRCQPILGHNTVFWYRQTMMQGLELLAYFRNRAPLDDSGMPKDRFSAEMPDATLATLKIQPSEPRDSAVYFCASGLRSGLHYNEQFFGPGTRLTVL.

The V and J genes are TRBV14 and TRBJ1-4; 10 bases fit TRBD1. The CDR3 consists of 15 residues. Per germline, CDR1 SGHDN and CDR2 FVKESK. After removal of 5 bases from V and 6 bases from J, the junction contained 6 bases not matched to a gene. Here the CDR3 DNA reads TGTGCCAGCAGCGGAACGACAGGGGGCTATGAAAAACTGTTTTTT. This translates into CASSGTTGGYEKLFF.

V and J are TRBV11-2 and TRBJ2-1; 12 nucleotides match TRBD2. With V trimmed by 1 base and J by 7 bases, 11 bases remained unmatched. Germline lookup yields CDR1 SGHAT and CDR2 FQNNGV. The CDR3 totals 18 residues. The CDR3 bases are TGTGCCAGCAGCTTAGTGCTCCTAGCGGGAGGGAATCGGAATGAGCAGTTCTTC. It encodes CASSLVLLAGGNRNEQFF.

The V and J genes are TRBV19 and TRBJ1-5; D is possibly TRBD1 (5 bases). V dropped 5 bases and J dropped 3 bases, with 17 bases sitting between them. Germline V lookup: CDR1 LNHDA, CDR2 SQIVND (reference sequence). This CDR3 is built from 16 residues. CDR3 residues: CASSSTASGNNQPQHF. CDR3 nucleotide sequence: TGTGCCAGTAGTTCGACAGCTTCAGGGAACAATCAGCCCCAGCATTTT.

The CDR3 loop is CASSLTGGNYGYTF. CDR3 bases: TGTGCCAGCAGCTTAACCGGGGGAAACTATGGCTACACCTTC. This chain connects TRBV7-3 to TRBJ1-2, with D possibly being TRBD1 (5 bases). The germline V gene has CDR1 SGHTA and CDR2 FQGTGA. V lost 0 bases to trimming and J lost 2 bases, with 7 bases between them. This CDR3 is built from 14 residues.

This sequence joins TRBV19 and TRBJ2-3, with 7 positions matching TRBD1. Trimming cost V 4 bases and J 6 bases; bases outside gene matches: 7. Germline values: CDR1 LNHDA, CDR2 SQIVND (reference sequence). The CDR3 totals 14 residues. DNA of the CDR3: TGTGCCAGTAGTAGGGGCCAGGGGGTTGATACGCAGTATTTT. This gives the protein CASSRGQGVDTQYF. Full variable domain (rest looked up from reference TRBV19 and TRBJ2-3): DGGITQSPKYLFRKEGQNVTLSCEQNLNHDAMYWYRQDPGQGLRLIYYSQIVNDFQKGDIAEGYSVSREKKESFPLTVTSAQKNPTAFYLCASSRGQGVDTQYFGPGTRLTVL.

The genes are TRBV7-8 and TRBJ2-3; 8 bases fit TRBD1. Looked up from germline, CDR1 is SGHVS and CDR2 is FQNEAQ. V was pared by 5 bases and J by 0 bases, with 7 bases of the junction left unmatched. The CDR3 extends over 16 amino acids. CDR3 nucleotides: TGTGCCAGCAGCCCACAGGGGGTAGGGAGCACAGATACGCAGTATTTT. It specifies CASSPQGVGSTDTQYF.

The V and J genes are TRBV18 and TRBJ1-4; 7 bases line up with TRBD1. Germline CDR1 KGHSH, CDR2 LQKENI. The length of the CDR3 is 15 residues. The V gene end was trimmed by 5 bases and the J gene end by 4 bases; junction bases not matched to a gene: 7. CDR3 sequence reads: CASSSRTGRNEKLFF. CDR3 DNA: TGTGCCAGCTCATCTAGGACAGGCCGTAATGAAAAACTGTTTTTT.

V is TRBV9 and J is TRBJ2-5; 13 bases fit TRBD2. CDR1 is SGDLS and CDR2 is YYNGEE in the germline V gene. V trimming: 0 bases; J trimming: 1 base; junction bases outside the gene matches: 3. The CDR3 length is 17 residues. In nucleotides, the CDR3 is TGTGCCAGCAGCGTAGGACTAGCGGGGGGCTTCCAAGAGACCCAGTACTTC. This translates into CASSVGLAGGFQETQYF.

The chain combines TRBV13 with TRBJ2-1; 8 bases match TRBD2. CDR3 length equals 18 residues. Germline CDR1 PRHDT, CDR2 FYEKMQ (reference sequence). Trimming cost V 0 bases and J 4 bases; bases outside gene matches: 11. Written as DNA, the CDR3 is TGTGCCAGCAGCTTAGGCCGGTCCGGGACTAGTGGGTACAATGAGCAGTTCTTC. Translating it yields CASSLGRSGTSGYNEQFF. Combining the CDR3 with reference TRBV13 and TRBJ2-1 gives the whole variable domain AAGVIQSPRHLIKEKRETATLKCYPIPRHDTVYWYQQGPGQDPQFLISFYEKMQSDKGSIPDRFSAQQFSDYHSELNMSSLELGDSALYFCASSLGRSGTSGYNEQFFGPGTRLTVL.

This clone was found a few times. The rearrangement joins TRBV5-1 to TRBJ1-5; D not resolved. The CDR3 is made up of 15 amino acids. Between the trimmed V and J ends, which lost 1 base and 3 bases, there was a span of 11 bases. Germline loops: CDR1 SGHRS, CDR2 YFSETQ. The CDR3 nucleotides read TGCGCCAGCAGCTTGTTGCCGGGGAACAATCAGCCCCAGCATTTT. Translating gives CASSLLPGNNQPQHF.

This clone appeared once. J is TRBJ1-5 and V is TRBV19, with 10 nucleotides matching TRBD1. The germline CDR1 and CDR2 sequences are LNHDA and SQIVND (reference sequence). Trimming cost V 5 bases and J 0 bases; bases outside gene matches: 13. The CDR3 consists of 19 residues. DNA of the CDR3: TGTGCCAGTAGTGTGCCCCGGGACAGGGGAACGATTAGCAATCAGCCCCAGCATTTT. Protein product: CASSVPRDRGTISNQPQHF.

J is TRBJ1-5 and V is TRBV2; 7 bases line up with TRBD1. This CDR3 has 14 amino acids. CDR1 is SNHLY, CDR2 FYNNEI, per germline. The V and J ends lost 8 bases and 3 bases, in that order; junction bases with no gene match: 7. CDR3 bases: TGTGCCAGCCGACAGGGAGTAATCAATCAGCCCCAGCATTTT. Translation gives CASRQGVINQPQHF.

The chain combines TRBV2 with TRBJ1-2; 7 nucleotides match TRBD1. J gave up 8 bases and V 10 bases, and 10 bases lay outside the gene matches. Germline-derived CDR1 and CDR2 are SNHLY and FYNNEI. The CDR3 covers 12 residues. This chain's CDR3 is CATGTAPFGYTF. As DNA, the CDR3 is TGTGCCACCGGGACAGCTCCTTTCGGCTACACCTTC.

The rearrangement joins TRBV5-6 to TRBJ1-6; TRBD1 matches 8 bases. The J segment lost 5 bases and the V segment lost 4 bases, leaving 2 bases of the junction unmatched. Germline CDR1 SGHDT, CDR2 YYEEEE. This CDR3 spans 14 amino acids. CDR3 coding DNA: TGTGCCAGCAGCCCGGGACAGGATAATTCACCCCTCCACTTT. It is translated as CASSPGQDNSPLHF.